The clone carrying this T cell receptor (beta chain) was detected a few times. Its antigen is still unknown. The sample comes from a study of T-cell reconstitution after alpha-beta-depleted transplantation in children. General observations from the study: Newly produced T cells mostly provided counts and TCRbeta diversity after one year, as hyperexpanded clones declined. In patients about two months after transplant, alpha-beta T cells reportedly arose from several hundred expanded graft clones. From surviving recipient T cells and thymic progenitors came the high day-60 TCRbeta diversity observed in some patients.

Germline loops: CDR1 SGHRS, CDR2 YFSETQ. This CDR3 spans 13 amino acids. V gave up 0 bases and J gave up 5 bases, with 6 bases separating them. The TCRbeta library incorporated unique molecular identifiers. Via MiXCR, TCRdb re-called the PCR reads, giving one row per CDR3 protein. The repertoire has hundreds of thousands of distinct CDR3 sequences, about 24% of them found once; the top ten carry 4% to 5.5%. The sequencing used PBMCs, mostly from graft donor cells, collected 360 days after TCRalphabeta/CD19-depleted stem cell transplant. The clonotype originates from a female patient aged 2-10 years who had a stem cell transplant for congenital amegakaryocytic thrombocytopenia, so the T cells may come from the graft donor. V gene TRBV5-1 combines with J gene TRBJ2-1; D is undetermined. The CDR3 DNA reads TGCGCCAGCAGCTTGGGGTTTAACAATGAGCAGTTCTTC. This translates into CASSLGFNNEQFF.